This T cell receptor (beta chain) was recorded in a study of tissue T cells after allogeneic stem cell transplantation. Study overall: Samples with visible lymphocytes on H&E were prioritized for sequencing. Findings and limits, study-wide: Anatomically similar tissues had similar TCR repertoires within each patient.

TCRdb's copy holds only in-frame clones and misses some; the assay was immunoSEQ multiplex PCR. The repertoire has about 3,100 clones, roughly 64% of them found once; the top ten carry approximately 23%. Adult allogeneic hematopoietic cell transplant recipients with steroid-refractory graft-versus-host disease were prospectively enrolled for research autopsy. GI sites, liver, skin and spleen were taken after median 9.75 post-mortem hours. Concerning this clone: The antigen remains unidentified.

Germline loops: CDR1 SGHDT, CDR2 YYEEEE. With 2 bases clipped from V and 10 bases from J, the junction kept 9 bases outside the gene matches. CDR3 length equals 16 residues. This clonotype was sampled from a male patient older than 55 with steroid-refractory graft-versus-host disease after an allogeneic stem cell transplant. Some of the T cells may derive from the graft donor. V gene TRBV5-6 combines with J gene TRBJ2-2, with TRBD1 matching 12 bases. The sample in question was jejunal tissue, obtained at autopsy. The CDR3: CASSFSGTGGSMELFF. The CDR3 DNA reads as TGTGCCAGCAGCTTCTCCGGGACAGGGGGCTCGATGGAGCTGTTTTTT.